Each of the 15 T cell receptor beta chains below was sequenced from the same sample in a study of response to subunit inactivated influenza vaccine. TCRdb reprocessed the RT-PCR reads via MiXCR and lists one record per CDR3 protein. The sample shows 450,000 to 550,000 distinct CDR3 sequences, 25% of them seen only once. The sequencing used CD4+ T cells sorted from PBMCs, collected less than 6 days after vaccination. The origin of the receptors is a man over 45 who received an inactivated influenza vaccine.

This clonotype showed up just once. J is TRBJ2-2 and V is TRBV29-1, with 7 bases identical to TRBD2. This CDR3 contains 12 residues. Trimming at V came to 6 bases and at J to 7 bases, leaving 5 bases not matched to a gene. CDR1 is SQVTM, CDR2 ANQGSEA, per germline. This CDR3 is CSVAGGIGELFF. The CDR3, as DNA: TGCAGCGTAGCCGGGGGGATCGGGGAGCTGTTTTTT.

This clonotype was picked up many times. J is TRBJ2-5 and V is TRBV20-1; TRBD1 agrees at 10 bases. J lost 4 bases, V lost 0 bases, and 8 bases had no gene match. The germline V gene has CDR1 DFQATT and CDR2 SNEGSKA (reference sequence). The CDR3 runs to 16 residues. The CDR3 loop reads CSARDARDRGGETQYF. In nucleotides, the CDR3 is TGCAGTGCTAGAGACGCCCGGGACAGGGGAGGAGAGACCCAGTACTTC.

This clonotype was found many times. The gene calls are TRBV12-3 or TRBV12-4 and TRBJ2-3; D is undetermined. The CDR3 consists of 14 residues. V lost 5 bases, J lost 0 bases, and 9 bases lay in between. The CDR3 protein is CASSRQDSTDTQYF. CDR3 in DNA: TGTGCCAGCAGTCGCCAGGACAGCACAGATACGCAGTATTTT.

This clonotype was picked up a small number of times. V usage is TRBV7-2 and J usage is TRBJ2-5, with D possibly being TRBD2 (6 bases). This CDR3 comprises 14 residues. The V end was cut by 3 bases, the J end by 5 bases, with 13 bases between. Germline CDR1 and CDR2: SGHTA and FQGNSA. The CDR3 loop reads CASSLPGRRETQYF. CDR3 bases: TGTGCCAGCAGCTTGCCAGGGAGGAGGGAGACCCAGTACTTC.

This clonotype was seen a few times. The genes are TRBV10-3 and TRBJ1-1, with D possibly TRBD1 on 5 matching bases. From germline, CDR1 is ENHRY and CDR2 SYGVKD. The CDR3 contains 19 residues. Trimming removed 2 bases at V and 0 bases at J, with 22 bases between. CDR3 coding DNA: TGTGCCATCAGTGAGAGTTTTGGGAATAAGGGGAGGGTGAACACTGAAGCTTTCTTT. The encoded protein is CAISESFGNKGRVNTEAFF.

The chain couples TRBV6-2 or TRBV6-3 to TRBJ2-1, with D maybe TRBD2 (5 bases). Per germline, CDR1 MNHEY and CDR2 SVGEGT. The CDR3 length is 13 residues. Trimming took off 6 bases at V and 6 bases at J, with 12 bases between the two ends. CDR3 loop: CASRPAGRNEQFF. CDR3 coding DNA: TGTGCCAGCAGACCGGCGGGTCGCAATGAGCAGTTCTTC.

This chain uses TRBV28 with TRBJ2-5; 12 bases align to TRBD2. The CDR3 sequence is 16 residues long. Germline assignment: CDR1 MDHEN and CDR2 SYDVKM. The junction had 6 bases not matched to a gene; V was cut back by 2 bases and J by 5 bases. This chain's CDR3 is CASSLPSGGASETQYF. CDR3 bases: TGTGCCAGCAGTTTACCTAGCGGGGGGGCATCGGAGACCCAGTACTTC.

The V gene is TRBV6-2 or TRBV6-3, the J gene TRBJ2-3; D gene unclear. Trimming left V 2 bases short and J 5 bases short, with 8 bases between. Germline assignment: CDR1 MNHEY and CDR2 SVGEGT. The CDR3 totals 13 residues. CDR3 loop: CASSYPPGDTQYF. In DNA, the CDR3 is TGTGCCAGCAGTTACCCTCCGGGAGATACGCAGTATTTT.

J is TRBJ1-1 and V is TRBV7-9, with D hard to call. This CDR3 is 13 amino acids long. V gave up 1 base and J gave up 2 bases, with 5 bases separating them. Looked up from germline, CDR1 is SEHNR and CDR2 is FQNEAQ (reference sequence). The CDR3 nucleotides are TGTGCCAGCAGCTTAGAATTTAACACTGAAGCTTTCTTT. It codes for CASSLEFNTEAFF.

The V gene is TRBV5-1, the J gene TRBJ2-1; 12 bases line up with TRBD2. CDR1 and CDR2 (germline): SGHRS, YFSETQ. With V trimmed by 5 bases and J by 9 bases, 9 bases remained unmatched. The CDR3 is 15 amino acids. CDR3 in DNA: TGCGCCAGCAGGCGAACTAGCGGGGGGCGGGGTGAGCAGTTCTTC. This translates into CASRRTSGGRGEQFF.

CDR3 DNA sequence: TGCGCCAGCAGCTGGGACAGGGATACCTACGAGCAGTACTTC. Protein: CASSWDRDTYEQYF. The V gene is TRBV5-1, the J gene TRBJ2-7; 9 bases map to TRBD1. Losses at the gene ends were 3 bases for V and 2 bases for J; bases not matched to a gene: 3. In germline, CDR1 is SGHRS, CDR2 YFSETQ. CDR3 length: 14 amino acids. The complete variable domain, with remaining parts taken from reference TRBV5-1 and TRBJ2-7, reads KAGVTQTPRYLIKTRGQQVTLSCSPISGHRSVSWYQQTPGQGLQFLFEYFSETQRNKGNFPGRFSGRQFSNSRSEMNVSTLELGDSALYLCASSWDRDTYEQYFGPGTRLTVT.

This clonotype has a handful of counts. The chain couples TRBV12-3 or TRBV12-4 to TRBJ1-2; D unclear. The CDR3 spans 12 residues. The germline V and J ends were trimmed by 5 bases and 4 bases, with 8 bases remaining between them. CDR3 amino acids: CASSNIAYGYTF. In nucleotides, the CDR3 is TGTGCCAGCAGTAACATCGCCTATGGCTACACCTTC.

This clonotype was counted a few times. This chain uses TRBV9 with TRBJ2-5; tentatively, D is TRBD1 or TRBD2 (7 bases each). This CDR3 comprises 15 residues. Germline CDR1 is SGDLS and CDR2 is YYNGEE. Between the trimmed V and J ends, which lost 0 bases and 5 bases, there was a span of 14 bases. CDR3 nucleotide sequence: TGTGCCAGCAGCGTAGCAGGGGGGGCCGTGGAGACCCAGTACTTC. Protein sequence: CASSVAGGAVETQYF.

Points on this clonotype: Germline and junction disagree at one end, which may indicate a read error. This chain connects TRBV5-5 to TRBJ2-7; 12 bases fit TRBD1. This CDR3 comprises 15 residues. The V gene's germline CDR1 is SGHKS and CDR2 YYEKEE (reference sequence). The CDR3, as DNA: TGTGCCAGCAGCCCCGGGACAGGGGGCTCCCACGAGCAGTACTTC. Translating gives CASSPGTGGSHEQYF.

This clonotype turned up a few times. This chain joins TRBV5-1 and TRBJ2-1, with TRBD2 identical over 8 bases. The CDR3 has 15 amino acids. From germline, CDR1 is SGHRS and CDR2 YFSETQ. V gave up 4 bases and J gave up 3 bases; unmatched junction bases: 6. The CDR3 DNA sequence: TGCGCCAGCAGCGAAGCCGGGACTAGCTACAATGAGCAGTTCTTC. It yields the protein CASSEAGTSYNEQFF.